The clone carrying this T cell receptor beta chain was detected ten times or more. The antigen remains undetermined. Amplification yielded TCR beta CDR3 regions, with RNA transcripts as the source. TCR CDR3 underwent first-round RT-PCR with the HTBI primer set. MiXCR, run by TCRdb on the multiplex PCR reads, gives a single entry per CDR3 protein. The sample has fewer than 350,000 distinct CDR3 sequences, 15% to 20% seen once. The study based diagnoses on clinical symptoms, serum thyroxine and TRAb, thyroid ultrasound and orbital computed tomography. CDR3 size: 13 residues. Germline values: CDR1 LGHDT, CDR2 YNNKEL (reference sequence). Deletions cut 3 bases from V and 2 bases from J, with 7 bases between. This sample is drawn from a study of T cells in Graves' hyperthyroidism and ophthalmopathy. Findings of the study overall: Appearing also in blood were most of the thyroid clonotypes expanded above 0.001. Ophthalmopathy and stable hyperthyroidism were separated by a 13 V-J model.

Specimen: blood. The clonotype was recovered from a woman aged 45-60 years with Graves' hyperthyroidism. This chain uses TRBV3-1 with TRBJ1-1; D gene ambiguous. CDR3 amino acids: CASSHGLNTEAFF. The CDR3 nucleotides are TGTGCCAGCAGCCATGGCCTAAACACTGAAGCTTTCTTT.